A selection of T cell receptor beta chains follows, all from one sample in a study of T cell responses to AZD1222 COVID-19 vaccine. Clones were sequenced by immunoSEQ multiplex PCR, and TCRdb holds only the in-frame ones, with some missing. The sample has some 99,000 clones; approximately 88% are singletons. Material: peripheral blood, obtained 28 days after the second AZD1222 dose. The receptors were sampled from an adult who received the AZD1222 COVID-19 vaccine. Each CDR3 is given with its conserved first and last residue. The D gene is left open where the match is weak. Some rows mark clone size as missing; the rest say once, few, many or name a class of expanded clone.

once	.	TRBV19	TRBJ1-2	CASSISRVRVYGYTF	TGTGCCAGTAGTATCTCTAGGGTCCGGGTCTATGGCTACACCTTC
.	.	TRBV6-2/TRBV6-3	TRBJ1-4	CASSDQGTTNEKLFF	TGTGCCAGCAGTGACCAGGGTACGACTAATGAAAAACTGTTTTTT
once	.	TRBV6-5	TRBJ2-7	CASRTVRDHHEQYF	TGTGCCAGCAGGACAGTCAGAGATCACCACGAGCAGTACTTC
.	TRBD2	TRBV7-2	TRBJ2-7	CASRPSGSGSYEQYF	TGTGCCAGCAGGCCGAGCGGGAGTGGCTCCTACGAGCAGTACTTC
.	TRBD2	TRBV29-1	TRBJ2-1	CSVSGLDYTYNEQFF	TGCAGCGTCTCAGGACTAGACTACACCTACAATGAGCAGTTCTTC
.	.	TRBV19	TRBJ1-2	CASSIDQTRGGHGYTF	TGTGCCAGTAGTATAGATCAGACCCGCGGAGGCCATGGCTACACCTTC
.	TRBD2	TRBV6-2/TRBV6-3	TRBJ2-7	CASSQPSTSGFYEQYF	TGTGCCAGCAGTCAACCTTCTACTAGCGGATTCTACGAGCAGTACTTC
.	.	TRBV5-1	TRBJ2-7	CASSFDPGLNEQYF	TGCGCCAGCAGCTTTGATCCGGGTTTGAACGAGCAGTACTTC
.	.	TRBV29-1	TRBJ2-1	CSVRGVSLRNEQFF	TGCAGCGTTAGGGGAGTCAGCCTGAGAAATGAGCAGTTCTTC
.	TRBD1	TRBV30	TRBJ1-3	CAWSVFRGSGNTIYF	TGTGCCTGGAGTGTATTCAGGGGGTCTGGAAACACCATATATTTT
.	.	TRBV7-2	TRBJ2-2	CASDRPNTGELFF	TGTGCCAGCGACAGGCCAAACACCGGGGAGCTGTTTTTT
.	TRBD1	TRBV6-5	TRBJ2-2	CASRTGGRDTGELFF	TGTGCCAGCAGGACAGGGGGCAGGGACACCGGGGAGCTGTTTTTT
.	.	TRBV11-1	TRBJ2-7	CASSLRAGRGYEQYF	TGTGCCAGCAGCTTGAGGGCGGGACGGGGTTACGAGCAGTACTTC
.	TRBD1	TRBV29-1	TRBJ1-1	CSVSLTGAGAFF	TGCAGCGTGTCCCTAACAGGGGCGGGAGCTTTCTTT
.	.	TRBV18	TRBJ2-1	CASSPTGYNEQFF	TGTGCCAGCTCACCTACAGGGTACAATGAGCAGTTCTTC
few	TRBD1	TRBV19	TRBJ2-7	CASSTWDSSYEQYF	TGTGCCAGTAGTACCTGGGACAGTTCCTACGAGCAGTACTTC
.	.	TRBV5-1	TRBJ2-5	CASSWDGERQETQYF	TGCGCCAGCAGCTGGGACGGGGAGAGACAAGAGACCCAGTACTTC
.	TRBD2	TRBV2	TRBJ2-7	CASSEGTAGAASQYF	TGTGCCAGCAGTGAAGGAACGGCGGGAGCGGCCTCGCAGTACTTC
.	.	TRBV27	TRBJ1-5	CASAPDRRNQPQHF	TGTGCCAGCGCCCCCGACAGAAGGAATCAGCCCCAGCATTTT
.	.	TRBV30	TRBJ1-1	CAWSVSVNTEAFF	TGTGCCTGGAGTGTATCGGTGAACACTGAAGCTTTCTTT
.	TRBD1	TRBV7-2	TRBJ1-2	CASSLGQGARVGF	TGTGCCAGCAGCTTGGGACAGGGGGCGCGTGTGGGCTTC
.	.	TRBV5-1	TRBJ2-3	CASSLRVTPLDTDTQYF	TGCGCCAGCAGCCTCCGCGTTACCCCCCTAGACACAGATACGCAGTATTTT
.	.	TRBV7-8	TRBJ1-5	CASSTRQEEPQHF	TGTGCCAGCAGCACCAGACAGGAGGAACCCCAGCATTTT
.	.	TRBV19	TRBJ1-3	CASSPGRLGNTIYF	TGTGCCAGTAGCCCCGGCAGGCTCGGAAACACCATATATTTT
.	.	TRBV6-5	TRBJ2-3	CASSYRVTDTQYF	TGTGCCAGCAGTTACCGGGTCACAGATACGCAGTATTTT